Listed here are 24 T cell receptor beta chains from one sample, sequenced in a study of tumour-infiltrating T cells in Burkitt lymphoma. Profiled with immunoSEQ multiplex PCR; TCRdb holds only in-frame clones, not every one. Altogether several hundred clones are present, about a sixth being singletons, with the ten largest covering 3.5% to 5%. Material for sequencing was tumor tissue. The receptors stem from a human donor with Burkitt lymphoma.

The chain combines TRBV9 with TRBJ2-2; weak D call: TRBD2 (5 bases). V dropped 0 bases and J dropped 5 bases, with 14 bases sitting between them. Germline CDR1 is SGDLS and CDR2 is YYNGEE. CDR3 length: 16 residues. The CDR3 spells CASSVESRARTGELFF. The CDR3 DNA is TGTGCCAGCAGCGTAGAGTCGCGGGCGAGGACCGGGGAGCTGTTTTTT.

CDR3 protein: CASSSGRDVDEQFF. In nucleotides, the CDR3 is TGTGCCAGCAGTAGCGGGAGGGATGTGGATGAGCAGTTCTTC. V and J are TRBV9 and TRBJ2-1; 11 positions agree with TRBD2. Looked up from germline, CDR1 is SGDLS and CDR2 is YYNGEE. The CDR3 sequence is 14 residues long. V was clipped by 5 bases and J by 8 bases; unmatched bases: 6. The variable domain in full, completed from reference TRBV9 and TRBJ2-1, reads DSGVTQTPKHLITATGQRVTLRCSPRSGDLSVYWYQQSLDQGLQFLIQYYNGEERAKGNILERFSAQQFPDLHSELNLSSLELGDSALYFCASSSGRDVDEQFFGPGTRLTVL.

In this sample, this clone turned up a few times. The chain joins TRBV7-9 to TRBJ2-2; 7 positions agree with TRBD1. V lost 5 bases, J lost 4 bases, and 10 bases stayed unmatched. The CDR3 extends over 16 amino acids. Germline assignment: CDR1 SEHNR and CDR2 FQNEAQ (reference sequence). The CDR3 coding sequence is TGTGCCAGCAGCCTCGCCATAGCAGGGGGCACCGGGGAGCTGTTTTTT. It codes for CASSLAIAGGTGELFF.

This clone was seen only a few times. The chain uses TRBV7-9 and TRBJ2-1, with TRBD2 matching over 11 bases. Germline V CDR1 and CDR2: SEHNR, FQNEAQ (reference sequence). The junction had 7 bases not matched to a gene; V was cut back by 1 base and J by 8 bases. The CDR3 totals 16 residues. CDR3 coding DNA: TGTGCCAGCAGCTTAGGACTAGCGGGATTTGTGGATGAGCAGTTCTTC. This translates into CASSLGLAGFVDEQFF.

The chain carries TRBV9 and TRBJ2-3, with D perhaps TRBD1 or TRBD2 (7 bases each). CDR1 and CDR2 from the germline V gene are SGDLS and YYNGEE. V shed 0 bases and J shed 2 bases, with 19 bases lying between them. This CDR3 spans 18 amino acids. The CDR3 sequence: CASSVEGASGYNTDTQYF. As DNA, the CDR3 is TGTGCCAGCAGCGTAGAGGGGGCTAGCGGCTATAACACAGATACGCAGTATTTT.

This clone was recorded a few times. Sequence at one end of the junction differs from germline and may be a read error. The chain is built from TRBV7-7 and TRBJ2-5; 12 nucleotides line up with TRBD2. Germline-derived CDR1 and CDR2 are SSHAT and FNYEAQ (reference sequence). The CDR3 consists of 15 residues. DNA of the CDR3: TGTGCTAGCAGCTACGGGACTAGCGGGCGAGAGACCCAGTACTTC. Protein product: CASSYGTSGRETQYF.

In its sample, this clone was seen a few times. The V and J genes are TRBV4-2 and TRBJ1-1; D perhaps matches TRBD1 (6 bases). Germline CDR1 and CDR2: LGHNA and YNFKEQ. The ends were cut back, 1 base at V and 0 bases at J, with 6 bases in the middle. This CDR3 region has 14 residues. The CDR3 here is CASSQGTVNTEAFF. CDR3 sequence (DNA): TGTGCCAGCAGCCAAGGGACAGTGAACACTGAAGCTTTCTTT.

There are a few counts of this clone. V and J are TRBV5-1 and TRBJ2-7; 8 nucleotides agree with TRBD1. Germline CDR1 is SGHRS and CDR2 is YFSETQ. CDR3 length: 15 amino acids. Trimming took 4 bases from V and 2 from J; bases not matched to a gene: 8. The CDR3 region is CASSLATGATYEQYF. CDR3 coding DNA: TGCGCCAGCAGCCTAGCGACAGGGGCTACCTACGAGCAGTACTTC.

This CDR3 is CASLQGVNTEAFF. In DNA, the CDR3 is TGTGCCAGCCTACAGGGAGTGAACACTGAAGCTTTCTTT. The J gene is TRBJ1-1, the V gene TRBV2; D is possibly TRBD1 (6 bases). The V gene lost 8 bases and the J gene lost 0 bases, with 10 bases spanning the gap. The CDR3 runs 13 residues. Germline loops: CDR1 SNHLY, CDR2 FYNNEI.

This clone was found a few times. The chain has TRBV4-2 and TRBJ1-6, with D possibly being TRBD1 (6 bases). V gave up 0 bases and J gave up 6 bases, with 12 bases separating them. Germline V gene data show CDR1 as LGHNA and CDR2 as YNFKEQ. This CDR3 has 16 amino acids. The CDR3 coding sequence is TGTGCCAGCAGCCAAGATTTGGCAGGGGCTAATTCACCCCTCCACTTT. Encoded protein: CASSQDLAGANSPLHF.

The table lists this clone with a few counts. The CDR3: CASSEGGWYTEAFF. The CDR3 bases are TGTGCCAGTAGTGAGGGAGGGTGGTACACTGAAGCTTTCTTT. The gene calls are TRBV19 and TRBJ1-1; D call uncertain. CDR1 is LNHDA and CDR2 is SQIVND in the germline V gene (reference sequence). This CDR3 region has 14 residues. Trimming removed 5 bases from V and 3 bases from J, with 13 bases in between.

This chain uses TRBV30 with TRBJ1-6, with D uncertain. Germline values: CDR1 GTSNPN, CDR2 SVGIG (reference sequence). The CDR3 totals 13 residues. V was clipped by 0 bases and J by 9 bases, with 9 bases between them. The CDR3 region has the DNA TGTGCCTGGAGTGTACTTCGCGGTTCACCCCTCCACTTT. Translating it yields CAWSVLRGSPLHF. The entire variable domain, with the rest obtained from reference TRBV30 and TRBJ1-6, is as follows: SQTIHQWPATLVQPVGSPLSLECTVEGTSNPNLYWYRQAAGRGLQLLFYSVGIGQISSEVPQNLSASRPQDRQFILSSKKLLLSDSGFYLCAWSVLRGSPLHFGNGTRLTVT.

This clone came up a few times. The chain combines TRBV6-5 with TRBJ1-2, with no clear D. The CDR3 is made up of 15 amino acids. The ends were cut back, 4 bases at V and 0 bases at J, with 12 bases in the middle. Germline V CDR1 and CDR2: MNHEY, SVGAGI. The CDR3 region has the DNA TGTGCCAGCAGTTTCCCCTCGGGAGCTAACTATGGCTACACCTTC. Translated, it gives CASSFPSGANYGYTF.

The genes are TRBV5-4 and TRBJ2-1; unclear D gene. V was pared by 4 bases and J by 9 bases, with 14 bases between. CDR1 SGHNT and CDR2 YYREEE come from the germline V gene (reference sequence). This CDR3 comprises 13 residues. The CDR3 DNA is TGTGCCAGCAGCCTCGATAAAGGAAGTGAGCAGTTCTTC. Its translation is CASSLDKGSEQFF.

The chain joins TRBV7-2 to TRBJ2-1; tentatively, D is TRBD2 (6 bases). Germline CDR1 reads SGHTA; CDR2 reads FQGNSA. Trimming left V 1 base short and J 3 bases short, with 10 bases between. The CDR3 length is 15 residues. The chain's CDR3 is CASSLGAGSYNEQFF. The CDR3 nucleotides are TGTGCCAGCAGCTTAGGCGCCGGGAGCTACAATGAGCAGTTCTTC.

The table lists this clone with a few counts. This chain connects TRBV2 to TRBJ2-1; D remains unclear. V lost 9 bases and J lost 7, with 10 bases in between. This CDR3 is built from 11 residues. Germline V lookup: CDR1 SNHLY, CDR2 FYNNEI. CDR3 DNA: TGTGCCAGGGAAGGGTCGAATGAGCAGTTCTTC. Translation: CAREGSNEQFF.

This chain uses TRBV7-2 with TRBJ2-3; D assignment may be TRBD1 or TRBD2 (6 bases each). The CDR3 is 15 amino acids. Per germline, CDR1 SGHTA and CDR2 FQGNSA. V gave up 0 bases and J gave up 6 bases, with 13 bases separating them. The CDR3 protein is CASSLAGGASDTQYF. The CDR3 DNA reads as TGTGCCAGCAGCTTAGCGGGGGGCGCTTCCGATACGCAGTATTTT.

This clone was seen a single time. The CDR3 DNA reads as TGTGCCAGCAGATATCAAAGCGGGTCTACCGGGGAGCTGTTTTTT. Translation gives CASRYQSGSTGELFF. This rearrangement joins TRBV2 to TRBJ2-2; D may be TRBD2 (6 bases). The V end was cut by 6 bases, the J end by 5 bases, with 16 bases between. This CDR3 has 15 residues. Germline lookup yields CDR1 SNHLY and CDR2 FYNNEI. The complete variable domain, with remaining parts taken from reference TRBV2 and TRBJ2-2, reads EPEVTQTPSHQVTQMGQEVILRCVPISNHLYFYWYRQILGQKVEFLVSFYNNEISEKSEIFDDQFSVERPDGSNFTLKIRSTKLEDSAMYFCASRYQSGSTGELFFGEGSRLTVL.

The rearrangement uses TRBV13 and TRBJ2-3; possible D gene TRBD1, 6 bases. Trimming took 5 bases from V and 2 from J, leaving 11 bases between them. Germline CDR1 is PRHDT and CDR2 is FYEKMQ (reference sequence). The CDR3 is 14 residues long. As DNA, the CDR3 is TGTGCCAGCAGCAGGACAGTATACACAGATACGCAGTATTTT. Protein sequence: CASSRTVYTDTQYF.

This chain connects TRBV30 to TRBJ2-1, with 10 nucleotides matching TRBD2. V shed 5 bases and J 3 bases; nucleotides not matched to a gene: 16. The CDR3 runs to 18 residues. Germline V gene data show CDR1 as GTSNPN and CDR2 as SVGIG (reference sequence). CDR3 in DNA: TGTGCCTGGGGACGGGGGACTAGCGCCACACCCAACTACAATGAGCAGTTCTTC. Its translation: CAWGRGTSATPNYNEQFF.

A note on this clone: Relative to the germline gene, one junction end is altered; a read error may explain this. J is TRBJ2-1 and V is TRBV27; TRBD1 matches 7 bases. CDR1 and CDR2 from the germline V gene are MNHEY and SMNVEV (reference sequence). The CDR3 has 14 amino acids. CDR3 coding DNA: TGTGTCAGCAGTTCCGGGGACAGCTACAATGAGCAGTTCTTC. This encodes CVSSSGDSYNEQFF.

In this sample, this clone turned up a few times. The CDR3 here is CASSQAGEVTEAFF. Written as DNA, the CDR3 is TGTGCCAGCAGCCAAGCGGGGGAGGTGACTGAAGCTTTCTTT. The chain links TRBV4-2 to TRBJ1-1; D is perhaps TRBD1 (5 bases). This CDR3 has 14 amino acids. Germline values: CDR1 LGHNA, CDR2 YNFKEQ. Trimming shortened V by 1 base and J by 5 bases, and 11 bases separated the two germline ends.

Note on this clone: Sequence at one end of the junction differs from germline and may be a read error. The chain is built from TRBV30 and TRBJ1-6, with 8 nucleotides matching TRBD1. Per the germline V gene, CDR1 is GTSNPN and CDR2 is SVGIG (reference sequence). The CDR3 runs 14 residues. This CDR3 reads CASPTGGPNSPLHF. CDR3 DNA: TGTGCCTCCCCAACAGGGGGGCCTAATTCACCCCTCCATTTT.

The chain has TRBV4-1 and TRBJ1-6; maybe TRBD1 (5 bases). The CDR3 length is 14 residues. V was pared by 4 bases and J by 7 bases, with 11 bases between. CDR1 is MGHRA and CDR2 is YSYEKL in the germline V gene. The CDR3 coding sequence is TGCGCCAGCAGCCTGAGGGGTGACAATTCACCCCTCCACTTT. This translates into CASSLRGDNSPLHF.